This TCR beta chain derives from a study of blood T cell repertoires in COVID-19. Using immunoSEQ multiplex PCR, the repertoire was profiled, and TCRdb retains in-frame clones only, with some absent. The sample yields about 140,000 clones, about 80% seen once. V was trimmed by 7 bases and J by 5 bases, leaving 15 bases between them. CDR1 MNHEY and CDR2 SVGAGI come from the germline V gene. The CDR3 extends over 14 amino acids. What was sequenced was peripheral blood. This chain uses TRBV6-5 with TRBJ1-5; D perhaps matches TRBD1 (6 bases). The TCR originated in a man in his fifties or sixties with acute or convalescent COVID-19. The CDR3 region is CASTRMTGDQPQHF. The CDR3 coding sequence is TGTGCCAGCACCAGGATGACAGGCGATCAGCCCCAGCATTTT.